The next 5 T cell receptor beta chains were all read from a single sample in a study of blood T cell repertoires in COVID-19 (dated by TCRdb to 2019 to 2021). The method was the immunoSEQ multiplex PCR assay. Held by TCRdb, this immuneACCESS table contains in-frame sequences only and omits some clones. Under half of the omission traces to an unresolved V gene where checked; the cause of the rest is unknown. The sample records about 480,000 clones, roughly 90% of which are singletons. The top ten clonotypes cover 1.8% of the sample. Sequencing was performed on PBMCs or T cells enriched from blood (not recorded which). The receptor source for this set is a woman in her thirties or forties who had recovered from COVID-19.

The gene calls are TRBV6-1 and TRBJ1-5, with D possibly matching TRBD1 (5 bases). V lost 3 bases to trimming and J lost 5 bases, with 14 bases between them. CDR3 length: 15 amino acids. Germline V lookup: CDR1 MNHNS, CDR2 SASEGT. CDR3 DNA: TGTGCCAGCAGTGAGGAGGGGTGGGGGGATCAGCCCCAGCATTTT. Its translation is CASSEEGWGDQPQHF.

The chain is built from TRBV7-2 and TRBJ2-3, with TRBD1 as a possible D gene (6 bases). The ends were cut back, 3 bases at V and 0 bases at J, with 13 bases in the middle. The CDR3 runs to 16 residues. Germline assignment: CDR1 SGHTA and CDR2 FQGNSA. The CDR3 here is CASSFGTISSTDTQYF. The CDR3, as DNA: TGTGCCAGCAGCTTCGGGACAATATCTAGCACAGATACGCAGTATTTT. The entire variable domain, with the rest obtained from reference TRBV7-2 and TRBJ2-3, is as follows: GAGVSQSPSNKVTEKGKDVELRCDPISGHTALYWYRQSLGQGLEFLIYFQGNSAPDKSGLPSDRFSAERTGGSVSTLTIQRTQQEDSAVYLCASSFGTISSTDTQYFGPGTRLTVL.

This chain links TRBV4-3 with TRBJ1-1; TRBD1 is a possible D gene (5 bases). V was cut by 0 bases and J by 1 base, with 9 bases left in between. This CDR3 contains 15 residues. Germline CDR1 and CDR2: LGHNA and YSLEER. The CDR3 DNA sequence: TGCGCCAGCAGCCAAGACAGGGAGGAGAACACTGAAGCTTTCTTT. Its translation: CASSQDREENTEAFF.

The chain joins TRBV2 to TRBJ1-5, with TRBD1 matching over 12 bases. Germline CDR1 and CDR2: SNHLY and FYNNEI. The CDR3 sequence is 21 residues long. J was trimmed by 0 bases and V by 6 bases; bases with no gene match: 18. The CDR3 spells CASRAGQGARSGTNSNQPQHF. The CDR3 nucleotides read TGTGCCAGCAGAGCGGGACAGGGGGCCAGGAGTGGAACAAATAGCAATCAGCCCCAGCATTTT.

The V and J genes are TRBV10-3 and TRBJ2-5; 11 bases agree with TRBD2. The V gene end was trimmed by 0 bases and the J gene end by 7 bases; junction bases not matched to a gene: 4. Germline V gene lookup returns CDR1 ENHRY and CDR2 SYGVKD. The CDR3 totals 15 residues. DNA of the CDR3: TGTGCCATCAGTGAGTCCACTAGCGGGAGAGGGACCCAGTACTTC. Its translation is CAISESTSGRGTQYF.